These 5 T cell receptor beta chains were all obtained from the same sample, sequenced in a study of T cell changes during pregnancy in multiple sclerosis. TCRdb's copy holds only in-frame clones and misses some; the assay was immunoSEQ multiplex PCR. The sample has tens of thousands of clones, about 92% seen once. Source: peripheral blood, taken in the third trimester of pregnancy. The receptors were sampled from a female donor in good health, enrolled as a control in a pregnancy study.

The V gene is TRBV5-1, the J gene TRBJ2-7, with D possibly being TRBD1 (5 bases). Germline V gene data show CDR1 as SGHRS and CDR2 as YFSETQ. V was cut by 0 bases and J by 1 base, with 5 bases left in between. The CDR3 extends over 13 amino acids. This CDR3 reads CASSLAGSYEQYF. The DNA of the CDR3 is TGCGCCAGCAGCTTGGCAGGGTCCTACGAGCAGTACTTC.

The rearrangement uses TRBV28 and TRBJ2-5, with TRBD2 matching 7 bases. This CDR3 comprises 14 residues. The trim removed 5 bases at V and 1 base at J, leaving 4 bases unmatched. CDR1 MDHEN and CDR2 SYDVKM come from the germline V gene. CDR3 in DNA: TGTGCCAGCAGTCCTCTAGCGGCCCAAGAGACCCAGTACTTC. It translates to CASSPLAAQETQYF.

The J gene is TRBJ1-5, the V gene TRBV28, with 10 bases matching TRBD1. V gave up 3 bases and J gave up 6 bases; unmatched junction bases: 5. The CDR3 is 15 residues long. Germline CDR1 and CDR2: MDHEN and SYDVKM. CDR3 amino acids: CASSLTGGSGQPQHF. The CDR3 region has the DNA TGTGCCAGCAGTTTGACAGGGGGCTCGGGTCAGCCCCAGCATTTT.

The chain employs TRBV6-4 and TRBJ2-1; a weak D match, TRBD2 (6 bases). The CDR3 loop spans 14 amino acids. Trimming took off 3 bases at V and 7 bases at J, with 13 bases between the two ends. In germline, CDR1 is MRHNA, CDR2 SNTAGT. The CDR3 region is CASSDDVGGNEQFF. The CDR3 coding sequence is TGTGCCAGCAGTGATGACGTTGGAGGGAATGAGCAGTTCTTC.

The chain recombines TRBV6-6 with TRBJ1-2; possibly TRBD1 for D (6 bases). Trimming left V 2 bases short and J 2 bases short, with 12 bases between. The CDR3 consists of 15 residues. Germline V gene lookup returns CDR1 MNHNY and CDR2 SVGAGI (reference sequence). The CDR3 loop reads CASSYAHQGNYGYTF. DNA of the CDR3: TGTGCCAGCAGTTACGCCCATCAGGGGAACTATGGCTACACCTTC.